This TCR beta chain was identified in a study of shared clonotypes between healthy human individuals. The protocol was immunoSEQ multiplex PCR, while the TCRdb copy is restricted to in-frame clones and leaves out a portion. Here the sample spans a few million clones, approximately 95% being singletons. The CDR3 has 14 amino acids. Germline V gene sequence: CDR1 SGHRS, CDR2 YFSETQ. V was cut by 5 bases and J by 1 base, with 12 bases left in between. V is TRBV5-1 and J is TRBJ1-1; tentatively, D is TRBD1 (6 bases). Sequenced material: naive CD4+ T cells from PBMCs. The subset here: CD45RA+ positively selected. The origin of this receptor is a man aged 18 to 29 in good health. Some clones in this sample may be carry-over from other donors' samples. CDR3 residues: CASRPQTGNTEAFF. In nucleotides, the CDR3 is TGCGCCAGCAGACCTCAGACAGGGAACACTGAAGCTTTCTTT.